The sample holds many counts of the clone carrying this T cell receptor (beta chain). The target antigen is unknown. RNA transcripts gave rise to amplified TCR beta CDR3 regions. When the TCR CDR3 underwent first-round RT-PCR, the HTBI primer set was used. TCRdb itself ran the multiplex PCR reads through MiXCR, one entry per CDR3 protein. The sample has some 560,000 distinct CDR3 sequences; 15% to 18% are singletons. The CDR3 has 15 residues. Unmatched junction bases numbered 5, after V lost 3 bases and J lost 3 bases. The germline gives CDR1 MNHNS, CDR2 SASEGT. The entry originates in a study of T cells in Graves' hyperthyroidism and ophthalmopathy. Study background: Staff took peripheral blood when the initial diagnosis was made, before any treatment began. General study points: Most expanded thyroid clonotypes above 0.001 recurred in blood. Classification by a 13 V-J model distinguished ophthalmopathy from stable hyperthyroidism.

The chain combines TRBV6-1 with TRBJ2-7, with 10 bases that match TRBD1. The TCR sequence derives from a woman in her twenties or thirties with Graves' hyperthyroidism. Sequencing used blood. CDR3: CASSDWTGGDYEQYF. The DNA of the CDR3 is TGTGCCAGCAGTGATTGGACAGGGGGGGACTACGAGCAGTACTTC.